This TCR beta chain was retrieved from a study of molecular identifiers for immune sequencing clone quantification. A word on this clonotype: The antigen is undetermined.

CDR3 size: 15 residues. Germline V lookup: CDR1 MDHEN, CDR2 SYDVKM. Unmatched junction bases numbered 5, after V lost 5 bases and J lost 5 bases. CD8+CD4-CCR7+CD45RA+ sorting gave the naive CD8 T cells. Methods described previously, with TCR primers listed, were used for bulk TCR libraries. MiXCR was run by TCRdb on the PCR reads, yielding one entry per CDR3 protein. The repertoire includes approximately 550,000 distinct CDR3 sequences, 20% to 25% of them detected once, and about 0.8% sits in the top ten. General study findings and limits: Clones of above 20 RNA copies carried over 98% of effector molecules; in naive cells they carried under 1%. Detection of one spiked Jurkat cell's TCR RNA reportedly worked in 1 million or so naive cells.

This sequence joins TRBV28 and TRBJ1-6; 8 bases are a match to TRBD1. The clonotype originates from a human donor in good health. Some libraries in this study had Jurkat cell RNA spiked in. Sequenced sample: naive CD8+ T cells from blood, with Jurkat cell RNA spiked in. Subset denoted: FACS-sorted CD8+CD4-CCR7+CD45RA+ naive T cells. This CDR3 reads CASSTYRGDNSPLHF. DNA of the CDR3: TGTGCCAGCAGTACATACAGGGGGGATAATTCACCCCTCCACTTT.